The 26 T cell receptor beta chains given below trace back to one sample, sequenced in a study of CD8+ T cells in alopecia areata. The treatment denotes: oral pan-JAK inhibitor, 5-10 mg twice daily. Sequencing templates came from extracted RNA that was reverse transcribed into cDNA. This table comes from immunoSEQ multiplex PCR, and its TCRdb copy is limited to in-frame clones, with some not included. Of under 130,000 clones detected, around 84% appear once; the ten largest clones hold 11%. Sequences were derived from CD8+ T cells sorted from blood, sampled at week 34, from a patient treated with tofacitinib. Receptors were obtained from a human donor with alopecia areata.

This rearrangement joins TRBV7-9 to TRBJ2-7, with unresolved D. The CDR3 totals 11 residues. The V end was cut by 3 bases, the J end by 7 bases, with 7 bases between. Germline CDR1 reads SEHNR; CDR2 reads FQNEAQ (reference sequence). CDR3 amino acids: CASSLTQEQYF. The CDR3 DNA follows: TGTGCCAGCAGCTTGACCCAGGAGCAGTACTTC.

J is TRBJ1-1 and V is TRBV6-1; D ambiguous. Germline CDR1 and CDR2: MNHNS and SASEGT. The CDR3 has 15 amino acids. Trimming cost V 1 base and J 3 bases, with 12 bases left between them. CDR3 sequence reads: CASSEVISEDTEAFF. In DNA, the CDR3 is TGTGCCAGCAGTGAAGTAATCTCGGAGGACACTGAAGCTTTCTTT.

This chain uses TRBV5-1 with TRBJ1-1; tentatively, D is TRBD1 (5 bases). The CDR3 is 14 residues long. Trimming took 3 bases from V and 4 from J, leaving 13 bases between them. The germline V gene has CDR1 SGHRS and CDR2 YFSETQ. Written as DNA, the CDR3 is TGCGCCAGCAGCTCTGGTGAGGGGAGCACTGAAGCTTTCTTT. As protein: CASSSGEGSTEAFF.

CDR3 sequence reads: CASSPDSSPYGYTF. The CDR3 nucleotides read TGTGCCAGTAGTCCGGACAGTTCTCCCTATGGCTACACCTTC. V gene TRBV19 combines with J gene TRBJ1-2; D might be TRBD1 (6 bases). CDR3 length: 14 residues. The V end was cut by 5 bases, the J end by 4 bases, with 14 bases between. Germline V lookup: CDR1 LNHDA, CDR2 SQIVND (reference sequence).

The CDR3 nucleotides read TGTGCCAGCAGCTCCTCCGGGACTAGCTCGTCCTACGAGCAGTACTTC. Translation: CASSSSGTSSSYEQYF. The V gene is TRBV27, the J gene TRBJ2-7; 9 nucleotides match TRBD2. The CDR3 spans 16 residues. Germline V gene lookup returns CDR1 MNHEY and CDR2 SMNVEV (reference sequence). The V gene end was trimmed by 6 bases and the J gene end by 1 base; junction bases not matched to a gene: 10.

The chain combines TRBV2 with TRBJ2-7, with TRBD1 matching 8 bases. Germline CDR1 SNHLY, CDR2 FYNNEI. The CDR3 length is 14 residues. With 3 bases clipped from V and 7 bases from J, the junction kept 8 bases outside the gene matches. CDR3 in DNA: TGTGCCAGCAGTGAGGGGACAGGCCGAGGGGAGCAGTACTTC. Translation gives CASSEGTGRGEQYF.

This clone appeared a single time. This sequence joins TRBV7-9 and TRBJ2-1; D ambiguous. V was cut by 8 bases and J by 2 bases, with 16 bases left in between. This CDR3 is built from 15 residues. Germline V CDR1 and CDR2: SEHNR, FQNEAQ (reference sequence). CDR3 sequence (DNA): TGTGCCAGCGGGGTACTGCAGTTCCCCTACAATGAGCAGTTCTTC. The encoded protein is CASGVLQFPYNEQFF.

This chain connects TRBV7-8 to TRBJ2-7, with D unresolved. The germline V and J ends were trimmed by 2 bases and 7 bases, with 12 bases remaining between them. CDR3 length: 13 amino acids. Germline CDR1 is SGHVS and CDR2 is FQNEAQ. The CDR3 sequence is CASSLRTIKEQYF. The CDR3, as DNA: TGTGCCAGCAGCTTACGGACCATAAAAGAGCAGTACTTC.

The rearrangement uses TRBV5-4 and TRBJ1-1; D possibly corresponds to TRBD1 (5 bases). CDR3 length equals 15 residues. Germline CDR1 SGHNT, CDR2 YYREEE (reference sequence). Trimming took off 4 bases at V and 2 bases at J, with 15 bases between the two ends. DNA for the CDR3: TGTGCCAGCAGCCCCCTGGGGCAGATAAACACTGAAGCTTTCTTT. Its translation: CASSPLGQINTEAFF.

The J gene is TRBJ2-3, the V gene TRBV5-4; either TRBD1 or TRBD2 may fit D (5 bases each). V was pared by 3 bases and J by 8 bases, with 19 bases between. Germline CDR1 is SGHNT and CDR2 is YYREEE (reference sequence). This CDR3 is 15 amino acids long. In DNA form, the CDR3 reads TGTGCCAGCAGCTCCTGGGACGGCTACATGGGTACGCAGTATTTT. Its protein is CASSSWDGYMGTQYF.

The sample holds a few counts of this clone. The gene calls are TRBV5-6 and TRBJ2-1, with D hard to call. Germline V lookup: CDR1 SGHDT, CDR2 YYEEEE. This CDR3 has 12 amino acids. Trimming took 4 bases from V and 9 from J, leaving 11 bases between them. The CDR3 DNA is TGTGCCAGCAGCCTGGGATCTGGTGAGCAGTTCTTC. Protein: CASSLGSGEQFF.

The chain has TRBV19 and TRBJ2-7; 8 nucleotides line up with TRBD1. This CDR3 is built from 14 residues. Germline CDR1 and CDR2: LNHDA and SQIVND (reference sequence). V was clipped by 5 bases and J by 4 bases; unmatched bases: 7. The DNA of the CDR3 is TGTGCCAGTAGTCGCTCGGGACAGGCTTACGAGCAGTACTTC. This gives the protein CASSRSGQAYEQYF.

This sequence joins TRBV2 and TRBJ2-7; D is unclear. The CDR3 loop spans 13 amino acids. The germline CDR1 and CDR2 sequences are SNHLY and FYNNEI. V gave up 10 bases and J gave up 1 base, with 14 bases separating them. The CDR3 protein is CANTRQISYEQYF. CDR3 DNA: TGTGCCAACACACGTCAGATTTCCTACGAGCAGTACTTC.

This clone has only a few counts. This chain links TRBV6-1 with TRBJ2-7, with a tentative D call TRBD1 (6 bases). Per germline, CDR1 MNHNS and CDR2 SASEGT. V was pared by 2 bases and J by 3 bases, with 11 bases between. This CDR3 is built from 14 residues. CDR3 nucleotide sequence: TGTGCCAGCAGTGAATGGGGCAGGGGCTACGAGCAGTACTTC. It translates to CASSEWGRGYEQYF.

The J gene is TRBJ2-7, the V gene TRBV11-1; D remains ambiguous. Germline V gene sequence: CDR1 SGHAT, CDR2 FQDESV (reference sequence). The CDR3 contains 14 residues. V lost 5 bases to trimming and J lost 4 bases, with 15 bases between them. CDR3 DNA sequence: TGTGCCAGCAGCCATAGGTTCTCGCCTTACGAGCAGTACTTC. Amino acid sequence: CASSHRFSPYEQYF. Together with reference TRBV11-1 and TRBJ2-7, the CDR3 gives the full variable domain: EAEVAQSPRYKITEKSQAVAFWCDPISGHATLYWYRQILGQGPELLVQFQDESVVDDSQLPKDRFSAERLKGVDSTLKIQPAELGDSAMYLCASSHRFSPYEQYFGPGTRLTVT.

V usage is TRBV19 and J usage is TRBJ1-4; a possible D gene is TRBD1 (6 bases). The CDR3 spans 13 residues. Trimming took 7 bases from V and 7 from J, leaving 13 bases between them. Germline V gives CDR1 LNHDA, CDR2 SQIVND (reference sequence). The CDR3 region has the DNA TGTGCCAGTACCTTGGGACACGGTGAAAAACTGTTTTTT. Protein sequence: CASTLGHGEKLFF.

This clone appeared a single time. The chain joins TRBV6-5 to TRBJ2-1, with 8 bases fitting TRBD1. Per the germline V gene, CDR1 is MNHEY and CDR2 is SVGAGI. V lost 6 bases and J lost 8; bases outside the gene matches: 0. The CDR3 runs to 11 residues. The CDR3 spells CASRTGDEQFF. CDR3 coding DNA: TGTGCCAGCAGGACAGGGGATGAGCAGTTCTTC.

V usage is TRBV10-3 and J usage is TRBJ2-1; no definite D call. Deletions cut 4 bases from V and 5 bases from J, with 12 bases between. CDR1 is ENHRY and CDR2 is SYGVKD in the germline V gene. The CDR3 sequence is 14 residues long. CDR3 loop: CAISVTGYHNEQFF. The CDR3, as DNA: TGTGCCATCAGTGTTACTGGGTACCACAATGAGCAGTTCTTC.

Details on this clone: Sequence at one end of the junction differs from germline and may be a read error. This chain links TRBV13 with TRBJ1-6; TRBD1 agrees at 11 bases. The CDR3 totals 14 residues. Per the germline V gene, CDR1 is PRHDT and CDR2 is FYEKMQ (reference sequence). CDR3 DNA: TGTGCCAGCAGCATAGGACAGGGGGCTACACCCCTCCACTTT. Its protein is CASSIGQGATPLHF.

The chain combines TRBV19 with TRBJ2-1, with no clear D. The CDR3 is 15 residues long. Germline V gene lookup returns CDR1 LNHDA and CDR2 SQIVND (reference sequence). V shed 10 bases and J shed 7 bases, with 23 bases lying between them. The CDR3 here is CATRFDWSGWNEQFF. The CDR3 DNA is TGTGCCACCCGCTTTGACTGGAGTGGGTGGAATGAGCAGTTCTTC.

The chain has TRBV11-2 and TRBJ2-1; 15 bases are a match to TRBD2. CDR1 and CDR2 from the germline V gene are SGHAT and FQNNGV. With V trimmed by 1 base and J by 4 bases, 2 bases remained unmatched. The CDR3 totals 17 residues. The CDR3 region is CASSLAGLAGGYNEQFF. Written as DNA, the CDR3 is TGTGCCAGCAGCTTAGCTGGACTAGCGGGAGGGTACAATGAGCAGTTCTTC. Full variable domain (outside the CDR3, taken from reference TRBV11-2 and TRBJ2-1): EAGVAQSPRYKIIEKRQSVAFWCNPISGHATLYWYQQILGQGPKLLIQFQNNGVVDDSQLPKDRFSAERLKGVDSTLKIQPAKLEDSAVYLCASSLAGLAGGYNEQFFGPGTRLTVL.

Only one count was recorded for this clone. J is TRBJ1-3 and V is TRBV18; D is unclear. The CDR3 has 12 amino acids. Germline lookup yields CDR1 KGHSH and CDR2 LQKENI. The ends were cut back, 7 bases at V and 4 bases at J, with 8 bases in the middle. In DNA form, the CDR3 reads TGTGCCAGCTTTTCCTCGGGAAACACCATATATTTT. Residues: CASFSSGNTIYF.

The chain recombines TRBV7-3 with TRBJ2-1, with D unclear. The CDR3 loop spans 13 amino acids. V lost 5 bases and J 4 bases, leaving 9 bases between the germline ends. Germline CDR1 and CDR2: SGHTA and FQGTGA. The CDR3 DNA follows: TGTGCCAGCAGCGACCTCCCATACAATGAGCAGTTCTTC. Encoded protein: CASSDLPYNEQFF.

The chain carries TRBV5-4 and TRBJ2-2; D is unclear. Between the trimmed V and J ends, which lost 2 bases and 7 bases, there was a span of 6 bases. Germline CDR1 and CDR2: SGHNT and YYREEE (reference sequence). The CDR3 loop spans 12 amino acids. CDR3 sequence (DNA): TGTGCCAGCAGCTTTAGTGGCGGGGAGCTGTTTTTT. It specifies CASSFSGGELFF. The full variable domain, in which reference TRBV5-4 and TRBJ2-2 provide the parts outside the CDR3, is ETGVTQSPTHLIKTRGQQVTLRCSSQSGHNTVSWYQQALGQGPQFIFQYYREEENGRGNFPPRFSGLQFPNYSSELNVNALELDDSALYLCASSFSGGELFFGEGSRLTVL.

Comments on this clone: The same CDR3 also results from other DNA sequences found in this sample. This sequence joins TRBV6-1 and TRBJ2-1; a possible D gene is TRBD2 (5 bases). The CDR3 sequence is 15 residues long. V gave up 0 bases and J gave up 4 bases, with 10 bases separating them. Germline CDR1 is MNHNS and CDR2 is SASEGT. Here the CDR3 reads CASSEAPAVYNEQFF. The CDR3 bases are TGTGCCAGCAGTGAAGCACCAGCGGTATACAATGAGCAGTTCTTC.

The chain is built from TRBV5-4 and TRBJ2-7; 8 bases line up with TRBD2. Losses at the gene ends were 0 bases for V and 6 bases for J; bases not matched to a gene: 8. The germline gives CDR1 SGHNT, CDR2 YYREEE (reference sequence). The CDR3 consists of 15 residues. Here the CDR3 reads CASSLDGGVDPEQYF. In DNA form, the CDR3 reads TGTGCCAGCAGCTTGGACGGGGGGGTGGATCCCGAGCAGTACTTC. The full variable domain, in which reference TRBV5-4 and TRBJ2-7 provide the parts outside the CDR3, is ETGVTQSPTHLIKTRGQQVTLRCSSQSGHNTVSWYQQALGQGPQFIFQYYREEENGRGNFPPRFSGLQFPNYSSELNVNALELDDSALYLCASSLDGGVDPEQYFGPGTRLTVT.